Shown below are 17 T cell receptor beta chains from a single sample sequenced in a study of T cell changes during pregnancy in multiple sclerosis. Generated by immunoSEQ multiplex PCR, the TCRdb table keeps only in-frame clones and is missing some. Of 60,000 or so clones listed, 80% to 90% are singletons. The sample was peripheral blood, taken in the first trimester of pregnancy. Source of these receptors: a female donor with multiple sclerosis, enrolled in a pregnancy study.

The chain joins TRBV30 to TRBJ2-3, with D hard to call. CDR3 length: 16 amino acids. The V gene's germline CDR1 is GTSNPN and CDR2 SVGIG (reference sequence). With 0 bases removed from V and 2 bases from J, the gap between germline ends came to 15 bases. The CDR3 reads CAWSVDAILPTDTQYF. The CDR3 region has the DNA TGTGCCTGGAGTGTAGATGCGATCCTTCCCACAGATACGCAGTATTTT.

The chain couples TRBV6-6 to TRBJ2-5; perhaps TRBD2 as D (6 bases). CDR1 MNHNY and CDR2 SVGAGI come from the germline V gene (reference sequence). There are 13 residues in the CDR3. Trimming removed 5 bases at V and 5 bases at J, with 12 bases between. The CDR3 here is CASSTGLRETQYF. The CDR3 DNA sequence: TGTGCCAGCAGTACGGGACTCCGGGAGACCCAGTACTTC.

The V gene is TRBV30, the J gene TRBJ1-5; D is unclear. Germline CDR1 and CDR2: GTSNPN and SVGIG (reference sequence). Trimming removed 2 bases at V and 3 bases at J, with 8 bases between. This CDR3 is built from 13 residues. The CDR3 DNA sequence: TGTGCCTGGAGTTTACTCGCCAATCAGCCCCAGCATTTT. Translation gives CAWSLLANQPQHF.

This clone was detected once. The chain employs TRBV5-6 and TRBJ1-1; D call uncertain. The CDR3 contains 15 residues. V was trimmed by 2 bases and J by 1 base, leaving 12 bases between them. The germline gives CDR1 SGHDT, CDR2 YYEEEE. The CDR3: CASSFARGRNTEAFF. Written as DNA, the CDR3 is TGTGCCAGCAGCTTCGCACGGGGAAGGAACACTGAAGCTTTCTTT.

The table lists this clone with a count of one. The gene calls are TRBV5-1 and TRBJ1-2; the match to TRBD1 covers 8 bases. Germline CDR1 reads SGHRS; CDR2 reads YFSETQ. The CDR3 runs to 16 residues. With 4 bases clipped from V and 5 bases from J, the junction kept 13 bases outside the gene matches. As DNA, the CDR3 is TGCGCCAGCAGCCTCTCGACCGGGACAGGAGTATATGGCTACACCTTC. This sequence encodes CASSLSTGTGVYGYTF.

The V call is TRBV21-1, the J call TRBJ1-3. TRBV21-1 is an annotated pseudogene. The CDR3 length is 16 residues. CDR3 loop: CASSKRRGNSGNTIYF. The DNA of the CDR3 is TGTGCCAGCAGCAAACGGCGGGGGAACTCTGGAAACACCATATATTTT.

The CDR3 region has the DNA TGTGCCAGCAGCCAAGGACAGGCTCCAGCTTTCTTT. This translates into CASSQGQAPAFF. The V gene is TRBV4-2, the J gene TRBJ1-1, with TRBD1 as a possible D gene (6 bases). The V end was cut by 1 base, the J end by 10 bases, with 10 bases between. The CDR3 is made up of 12 amino acids. Germline-derived CDR1 and CDR2 are LGHNA and YNFKEQ.

The gene calls are TRBV10-2 and TRBJ1-4; 9 bases line up with TRBD1. In germline, CDR1 is WSHSY, CDR2 SAAADI. With V trimmed by 8 bases and J by 5 bases, 9 bases remained unmatched. This CDR3 spans 15 amino acids. This CDR3 reads CASLPRQGGNEKLFF. CDR3 bases: TGCGCCAGCCTTCCCCGACAGGGGGGCAATGAAAAACTGTTTTTT.

The rearrangement uses TRBV7-9 and TRBJ2-2, with 10 bases lining up with TRBD2. The trim removed 5 bases at V and 4 bases at J, leaving 7 bases unmatched. CDR1 SEHNR and CDR2 FQNEAQ come from the germline V gene (reference sequence). This CDR3 comprises 16 residues. CDR3 nucleotides: TGTGCCAGCAGCCCCATAGCGGGAGGAGTCACCGGGGAGCTGTTTTTT. Protein product: CASSPIAGGVTGELFF. Filled out from reference TRBV7-9 and TRBJ2-2, the complete variable domain reads DTGVSQNPRHKITKRGQNVTFRCDPISEHNRLYWYRQTLGQGPEFLTYFQNEAQLEKSRLLSDRFSAERPKGSFSTLEIQRTEQGDSAMYLCASSPIAGGVTGELFFGEGSRLTVL.

This chain uses TRBV29-1 with TRBJ2-7; TRBD2 matches at 7 bases. With 4 bases clipped from V and 5 bases from J, the junction kept 17 bases outside the gene matches. CDR1 is SQVTM, CDR2 ANQGSEA, per germline. The CDR3 extends over 16 amino acids. The CDR3 region has the DNA TGCAGCGTTGTTCCGGTAGGCGGGAGCCCTCGCCACGAGCAGTACTTC. This encodes CSVVPVGGSPRHEQYF.

The V gene is TRBV11-2, the J gene TRBJ1-3; D possibly corresponds to TRBD1 (5 bases). Trimming left V 0 bases short and J 8 bases short, with 14 bases between. Germline CDR1 is SGHAT and CDR2 is FQNNGV. This CDR3 is 15 amino acids long. CDR3 nucleotides: TGTGCCAGCAGCTTAGAGAAATTTGGGGCTCACACCATATATTTT. Amino acid sequence: CASSLEKFGAHTIYF.

The rearrangement links TRBV9 to TRBJ1-2; no clear D. Germline CDR1 reads SGDLS; CDR2 reads YYNGEE. Trimming pared 0 bases from V and 10 bases from J, leaving 19 bases between. This CDR3 is 15 amino acids long. CDR3 sequence reads: CASSVAGEGRYDYTF. The CDR3 DNA reads as TGTGCCAGCAGCGTAGCTGGAGAAGGGAGGTACGACTACACCTTC.

The chain links TRBV21-1 to TRBJ2-5; the tabulated D call, TRBD2, remains unverified against the DNA. TRBV21-1 is marked as a pseudogene. CDR3 length equals 14 residues. CDR3 in amino acids: CASSKAARQETQYF. The DNA of the CDR3 is TGTGCCAGCAGCAAAGCGGCTAGGCAAGAGACCCAGTACTTC.

The chain recombines TRBV2 with TRBJ1-1, with 12 bases identical to TRBD1. V shed 6 bases, J shed 5 bases, and the junction held 13 bases outside the gene matches. CDR1 and CDR2 from the germline V gene are SNHLY and FYNNEI. The CDR3 runs to 17 residues. The CDR3 region has the DNA TGTGCCAGCAGGGGGACAGGGGGCAGTTCAATATTGACTGAAGCTTTCTTT. It specifies CASRGTGGSSILTEAFF.

V gene TRBV5-6 combines with J gene TRBJ1-1; D is ambiguous. Trimming pared 5 bases from V and 5 bases from J, leaving 10 bases between. The CDR3 is 12 residues long. Per germline, CDR1 SGHDT and CDR2 YYEEEE. The CDR3 loop reads CASSSRWTEAFF. In DNA form, the CDR3 reads TGTGCCAGCAGTTCTAGGTGGACTGAAGCTTTCTTT.

This chain uses TRBV5-5 with TRBJ2-7, with 8 bases identical to TRBD2. Per germline, CDR1 SGHKS and CDR2 YYEKEE (reference sequence). Losses at the gene ends were 2 bases for V and 4 bases for J; bases not matched to a gene: 8. CDR3 size: 15 residues. CDR3 coding DNA: TGTGCCAGCAGCTTAGGATTAGCGGGACGTTACGAGCAGTACTTC. This encodes CASSLGLAGRYEQYF. Drawing the rest from reference TRBV5-5 and TRBJ2-7, the complete variable domain is DAGVTQSPTHLIKTRGQQVTLRCSPISGHKSVSWYQQVLGQGPQFIFQYYEKEERGRGNFPDRFSARQFPNYSSELNVNALLLGDSALYLCASSLGLAGRYEQYFGPGTRLTVT.

The chain carries TRBV6-4 and TRBJ2-2; D possibly corresponds to TRBD1 (5 bases). Germline V gives CDR1 MRHNA, CDR2 SNTAGT. V gave up 3 bases and J gave up 2 bases, with 7 bases separating them. This CDR3 has 14 amino acids. The DNA for the CDR3 is TGTGCCAGCAGTGAAGACAGCAACACCGGGGAGCTGTTTTTT. Amino acid sequence: CASSEDSNTGELFF.